The 15 T cell receptor beta chains given below trace back to one sample, sequenced in a study of blood T cell repertoires in COVID-19. The repertoire was sequenced with immunoSEQ multiplex PCR; TCRdb's copy has only in-frame clones and lacks some. The top ten clones hold 3.5% to 4% of a sample with fewer than 100,000 clones, 65% to 90% of them seen once. Sequenced sample: peripheral blood. These receptors all stem from a man aged 55 to 70 with acute or convalescent COVID-19.

The DNA for the CDR3 is TGTGCCAGCAGTCGACAGGGGGTGACGCGCTACACCTTC. Translation: CASSRQGVTRYTF. The chain joins TRBV6-2 or TRBV6-3 to TRBJ1-2, with 9 bases aligning to TRBD1. With 5 bases clipped from V and 9 bases from J, the junction kept 7 bases outside the gene matches. The CDR3 is 13 amino acids. CDR1 MNHEY and CDR2 SVGEGT come from the germline V gene.

The chain has TRBV19 and TRBJ1-4; D might be TRBD1 (5 bases). V was shortened by 4 bases and J by 7 bases, with 13 bases between the two germline ends. Germline V CDR1 and CDR2: LNHDA, SQIVND (reference sequence). The CDR3 totals 14 residues. This CDR3 reads CASSTDQGGEKLFF. The CDR3 nucleotides are TGTGCCAGTAGTACGGACCAGGGAGGTGAAAAACTGTTTTTT.

CDR3 region: CAISGQGRNGYTF. CDR3 coding DNA: TGTGCCATCAGTGGACAGGGGAGGAATGGCTACACCTTC. The chain links TRBV10-3 to TRBJ1-2; TRBD1 aligns across 8 bases. This CDR3 has 13 amino acids. J was trimmed by 6 bases and V by 4 bases; bases with no gene match: 4. CDR1 is ENHRY and CDR2 is SYGVKD in the germline V gene.

The chain uses TRBV19 and TRBJ1-3; D remains ambiguous. Germline-derived CDR1 and CDR2 are LNHDA and SQIVND (reference sequence). The CDR3 is made up of 14 amino acids. Trimming took off 7 bases at V and 0 bases at J, with 10 bases between the two ends. In DNA, the CDR3 is TGTGCCAGTACTCCCGCTAGCTCTGGAAACACCATATATTTT. Its translation: CASTPASSGNTIYF.

J is TRBJ2-7 and V is TRBV28; tentatively, D is TRBD1 (6 bases). The CDR3 runs 14 residues. The germline gives CDR1 MDHEN, CDR2 SYDVKM. Deletions cut 2 bases from V and 4 bases from J, with 12 bases between. For the CDR3, the DNA is TGTGCCAGCAGTTTACAGGGGAAGAGATACGAGCAGTACTTC. It codes for CASSLQGKRYEQYF.

The V and J genes are TRBV30 and TRBJ1-6; a possible D gene is TRBD1 (5 bases). Germline assignment: CDR1 GTSNPN and CDR2 SVGIG (reference sequence). V dropped 3 bases and J dropped 12 bases, with 18 bases sitting between them. This CDR3 is 14 amino acids long. CDR3 nucleotides: TGTGCCTGGAGGGGGGAGGATCGCAGAGTACCCCTCCACTTT. Amino acid sequence: CAWRGEDRRVPLHF. The variable domain in full, with the rest retrieved from reference TRBV30 and TRBJ1-6, is SQTIHQWPATLVQPVGSPLSLECTVEGTSNPNLYWYRQAAGRGLQLLFYSVGIGQISSEVPQNLSASRPQDRQFILSSKKLLLSDSGFYLCAWRGEDRRVPLHFGNGTRLTVT.

This clone was observed a few times. This sample includes further DNA sequences coding for the same CDR3. The gene calls are TRBV2 and TRBJ2-7, with 9 bases fitting TRBD1. This CDR3 spans 13 amino acids. Trimming cost V 6 bases and J 2 bases; bases outside gene matches: 2. Germline CDR1 is SNHLY and CDR2 is FYNNEI. The CDR3 reads CASRRDRAYEQYF. The CDR3 DNA is TGTGCCAGCAGGAGGGACAGGGCCTACGAGCAGTACTTC.

The chain employs TRBV29-1 and TRBJ1-4; no firm D call. V gave up 2 bases and J gave up 8 bases, with 15 bases separating them. Germline CDR1 is SQVTM and CDR2 is ANQGSEA. The CDR3 covers 14 residues. CDR3 loop: CSVESGSGGEKLFF. CDR3 nucleotide sequence: TGCAGCGTTGAATCTGGTAGTGGAGGAGAAAAACTGTTTTTT.

The CDR3 region is CASSISQRGTYEQYF. CDR3 nucleotide sequence: TGTGCCAGTAGTATCTCCCAGCGGGGGACCTACGAGCAGTACTTC. The chain carries TRBV19 and TRBJ2-7, with TRBD2 matching over 8 bases. Germline V CDR1 and CDR2: LNHDA, SQIVND (reference sequence). J was trimmed by 2 bases and V by 3 bases; bases with no gene match: 6. The CDR3 is 15 amino acids.

The V call is TRBV3-1 (or the pseudogene TRBV3-2), the J call TRBJ1-1; 7 positions agree with TRBD1. J lost 10 bases, V lost 1 base, and 6 bases had no gene match. CDR1 and CDR2 (germline): LGHDT, YNNKEL (reference sequence). This CDR3 contains 13 residues. The CDR3 spells CASSQGQGLRAFF. The DNA for the CDR3 is TGTGCCAGCAGCCAAGGACAGGGTTTACGAGCTTTCTTT.

The chain combines TRBV7-2 with TRBJ2-2; the D is unclear. The CDR3 contains 14 residues. From germline, CDR1 is SGHTA and CDR2 FQGNSA. Trimming removed 4 bases from V and 0 bases from J, with 6 bases in between. Written as DNA, the CDR3 is TGTGCCAGCAGCTCCCGGGCGAACACCGGGGAGCTGTTTTTT. It translates to CASSSRANTGELFF.

This sequence joins TRBV5-6 and TRBJ2-7; possible D gene TRBD2, 6 bases. The CDR3 spans 14 residues. Germline loops: CDR1 SGHDT, CDR2 YYEEEE. With 3 bases removed from V and 3 bases from J, the gap between germline ends came to 13 bases. The CDR3 loop is CASSSRLGNYEQYF. The DNA for the CDR3 is TGTGCCAGCAGCTCTCGACTAGGGAACTACGAGCAGTACTTC.

The CDR3 DNA reads TGTGCCTGGAGTGTACAGGGAGTGGGTGGAAACACCATATATTTT. Its protein is CAWSVQGVGGNTIYF. The V call is TRBV30, the J call TRBJ1-3; a possible D gene is TRBD1 (6 bases). Looked up from germline, CDR1 is GTSNPN and CDR2 is SVGIG (reference sequence). V lost 0 bases and J 3 bases, leaving 12 bases between the germline ends. The CDR3 extends over 15 amino acids.

The V gene is TRBV7-2, the J gene TRBJ1-3; D is possibly TRBD1 (5 bases). The germline V gene has CDR1 SGHTA and CDR2 FQGNSA. The ends were cut back, 5 bases at V and 3 bases at J, with 11 bases in the middle. CDR3 length equals 14 residues. DNA for the CDR3: TGTGCCAGCAGCCTTCAGGGTTATGGAAACACCATATATTTT. It encodes CASSLQGYGNTIYF.

The rearrangement uses TRBV4-1 and TRBJ1-2, with D possibly TRBD1 on 5 matching bases. This CDR3 has 13 residues. V lost 4 bases and J 6 bases, leaving 12 bases between the germline ends. Germline loops: CDR1 MGHRA, CDR2 YSYEKL. The DNA of the CDR3 is TGCGCCAGCAGCCTCCTAGGGGCTAATGGCTACACCTTC. It translates to CASSLLGANGYTF.